The TCR beta chain under discussion was sequenced for a study of Ad26.COV2.S vaccination and SARS-CoV-2 variants. General observations from the study: A substantial breadth of spike-specific CD8+ and CD4+ T cell responses after vaccination has been reported. Vaccine and placebo recipients had comparable breadth of non-spike TCRs. Analyses of TCR breadth and depth may have underestimated total T cell responses. The study found higher spike-specific TCR breadth in vaccine than placebo recipients.

This table comes from immunoSEQ multiplex PCR, and its TCRdb copy is limited to in-frame clones, with some not included. The repertoire holds approximately 90,000 clones, with approximately 86% as singletons. This CDR3 has 16 residues. Germline values: CDR1 SEHNR, CDR2 FQNEAQ (reference sequence). V gave up 0 bases and J gave up 6 bases; unmatched junction bases: 5. As regards this clone: Its specificity is unknown.

The TCR was taken from a human donor who had recovered from COVID-19. Sample: peripheral blood, taken after recovery from COVID-19. The chain recombines TRBV7-9 with TRBJ2-7, with 13 bases identical to TRBD2. This CDR3 reads CASSLALAGGPSEQYF. The CDR3, as DNA: TGTGCCAGCAGCTTAGCACTAGCGGGAGGGCCCTCCGAGCAGTACTTC. Supplemented by reference TRBV7-9 and TRBJ2-7, the full variable domain reads DTGVSQNPRHKITKRGQNVTFRCDPISEHNRLYWYRQTLGQGPEFLTYFQNEAQLEKSRLLSDRFSAERPKGSFSTLEIQRTEQGDSAMYLCASSLALAGGPSEQYFGPGTRLTVT.